The 6 T cell receptor beta chains below come from one sample, sequenced in a study of shared clonotypes between healthy human individuals. Assay used: immunoSEQ multiplex PCR; TCRdb lists only in-frame clones, some missing. The sample lists around 1,900,000 clones, over 85% occurring once. CD8 cells regarded as naive lacked CD45RO, were positively chosen for CCR7, and omitted terminally differentiated effector memory CD45RA+ cells. What was sequenced was naive CD8+ T cells from PBMCs. These TCRs come from a young man in good health. Some clones in this sample may be carry-over from other donors' samples.

The rearrangement uses TRBV30 and TRBJ1-2; D is unclear. Trimming removed 5 bases from V and 8 bases from J, with 12 bases in between. The CDR3 is made up of 11 amino acids. Germline V lookup: CDR1 GTSNPN, CDR2 SVGIG (reference sequence). DNA for the CDR3: TGTGCCTGGGGCGTATTCGAAGGCTACACCTTC. It specifies CAWGVFEGYTF.

This clone was seen more than once but under ten times. The chain employs TRBV5-4 and TRBJ1-1; TRBD1 aligns across 8 bases. Unmatched junction bases numbered 16, after V lost 4 bases and J lost 11 bases. CDR1 and CDR2 (germline): SGHNT, YYREEE (reference sequence). The CDR3 loop spans 15 amino acids. CDR3 region: CASSPGQGKGAGAFF. CDR3 in DNA: TGTGCCAGCAGCCCCGGACAGGGCAAAGGGGCTGGGGCTTTCTTT.

V usage is TRBV7-9 and J usage is TRBJ1-1; maybe TRBD1 (6 bases). V was shortened by 5 bases and J by 6 bases, with 16 bases between the two germline ends. The CDR3 spans 14 residues. Germline CDR1 is SEHNR and CDR2 is FQNEAQ (reference sequence). Here the CDR3 DNA reads TGTGCCAGCAGCCTCAACTTACAGGGATCTGAAGCTTTCTTT. Translated: CASSLNLQGSEAFF. Using reference TRBV7-9 and TRBJ1-1 for the parts outside the CDR3, the full variable domain is DTGVSQNPRHKITKRGQNVTFRCDPISEHNRLYWYRQTLGQGPEFLTYFQNEAQLEKSRLLSDRFSAERPKGSFSTLEIQRTEQGDSAMYLCASSLNLQGSEAFFGQGTRLTVV.

This clone appeared a single time. This chain joins TRBV27 and TRBJ2-3; 7 bases match TRBD2. CDR3 length: 15 residues. Germline V gene lookup returns CDR1 MNHEY and CDR2 SMNVEV (reference sequence). J lost 1 base, V lost 6 bases, and 7 bases had no gene match. As DNA, the CDR3 is TGTGCCAGCAGGGCCTCGGGGGGAGGCACAGATACGCAGTATTTT. Its translation: CASRASGGGTDTQYF.

This chain links TRBV2 with TRBJ2-5; D call uncertain. Germline assignment: CDR1 SNHLY and CDR2 FYNNEI. Trimming removed 7 bases at V and 2 bases at J, with 14 bases between. The CDR3 length is 14 residues. This chain's CDR3 is CASNGNSPQETQYF. Written as DNA, the CDR3 is TGTGCCAGCAATGGGAACAGCCCACAAGAGACCCAGTACTTC.

Comments on this clone: The same CDR3 also results from other DNA sequences found in this sample. This chain uses TRBV4-1 with TRBJ2-1, with D perhaps assigned TRBD1 or TRBD2 (5 bases each). V was cut by 1 base and J by 7 bases, with 5 bases left in between. Looked up from germline, CDR1 is MGHRA and CDR2 is YSYEKL. This CDR3 region has 12 residues. CDR3 amino acids: CASSQGGNEQFF. The CDR3, as DNA: TGCGCCAGCAGCCAAGGGGGGAATGAGCAGTTCTTC.